This T cell receptor beta chain was identified in a study of OX40 agonist ivuxolimab in advanced cancers. Across the whole study: Intravenous ivuxolimab was administered to patients every 2 weeks at 0.01 to 10 mg/kg. Patients receiving dose escalation had hepatocellular carcinoma, melanoma, renal cell or head and neck cancer.

Study results and limitations: Researchers report that CD8+ T cells had, on average, more expanded clones than CD4+.

The CDR3 contains 16 residues. The germline CDR1 and CDR2 sequences are MNHEY and SVGAGI. V lost 0 bases to trimming and J lost 3 bases, with 11 bases between them. With respect to this clone: Its antigen is not known.

This table comes from immunoSEQ multiplex PCR, and its TCRdb copy is limited to in-frame clones, with some not included. The data show roughly 34,000 clones, with over 60% seen just once and roughly 25% held by the top ten. The chain links TRBV6-5 to TRBJ1-4; the D is unclear. The sequence was collected from an adult with an advanced solid tumor such as melanoma, head and neck, liver or kidney cancer. The sequenced sample was CD4+ or CD8+ T cells sorted from blood, obtained in a trial of the OX40 agonist ivuxolimab. The CDR3 reads CASSYSRGHSNEKLFF. The CDR3 coding sequence is TGTGCCAGCAGTTACTCGAGAGGCCACTCTAATGAAAAACTGTTTTTT.